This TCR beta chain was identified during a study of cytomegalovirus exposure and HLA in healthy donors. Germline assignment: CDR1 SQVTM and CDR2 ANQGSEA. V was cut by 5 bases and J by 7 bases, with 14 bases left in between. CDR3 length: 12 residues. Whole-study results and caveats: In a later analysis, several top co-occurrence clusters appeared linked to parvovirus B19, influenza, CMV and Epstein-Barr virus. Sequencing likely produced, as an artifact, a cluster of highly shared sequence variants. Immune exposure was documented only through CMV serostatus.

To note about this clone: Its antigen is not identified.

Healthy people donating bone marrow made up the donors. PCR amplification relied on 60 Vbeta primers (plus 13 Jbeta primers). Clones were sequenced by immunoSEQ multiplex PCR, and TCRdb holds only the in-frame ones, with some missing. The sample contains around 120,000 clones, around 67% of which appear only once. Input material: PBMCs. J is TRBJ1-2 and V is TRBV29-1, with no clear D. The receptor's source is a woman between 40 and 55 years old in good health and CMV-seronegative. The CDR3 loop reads CSVTRLGVGYTF. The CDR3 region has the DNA TGCAGCGTTACCAGACTCGGGGTTGGCTACACCTTC.